One and the same sample provided the 6 T cell receptor beta chains below, sequenced in a study of OX40 agonist ivuxolimab in advanced cancers. The protocol used for the library was the immunoSEQ multiplex PCR assay. In TCRdb, the immuneACCESS table is reduced to in-frame sequences with V and J assigned. These tables do not hold every clone; where another copy was compared, an unresolved V gene accounts for under half, and the others remain unexplained. For this sample there are about 58,000 clones; 83% appear just once. Jointly, the top ten make up approximately 3.5% of the sample. Sequenced material: CD4+ or CD8+ T cells sorted from blood, taken in a trial of the OX40 agonist ivuxolimab. These receptors originate from an adult with an advanced solid tumor such as melanoma, head and neck, liver or kidney cancer.

The chain has TRBV28 and TRBJ2-7; D may match TRBD1 or TRBD2 (5 bases each). This CDR3 comprises 12 residues. The V gene lost 6 bases and the J gene lost 6 bases, with 12 bases spanning the gap. From germline, CDR1 is MDHEN and CDR2 SYDVKM. The CDR3 DNA follows: TGTGCCAGCAGCTCCACTAGGGGCGAGCAGTACTTC. This translates into CASSSTRGEQYF. Full variable domain (remainder filled in from reference TRBV28 and TRBJ2-7): DVKVTQSSRYLVKRTGEKVFLECVQDMDHENMFWYRQDPGLGLRLIYFSYDVKMKEKGDIPEGYSVSREKKERFSLILESASTNQTSMYLCASSSTRGEQYFGPGTRLTVT.

The sample holds one count of this clone. V and J are TRBV13 and TRBJ1-6, with 7 bases fitting TRBD1. Germline V gene lookup returns CDR1 PRHDT and CDR2 FYEKMQ (reference sequence). The CDR3 runs 15 residues. The J segment lost 8 bases and the V segment lost 5 bases, leaving 9 bases of the junction unmatched. DNA for the CDR3: TGTGCCAGCAGCCACAGGGGTTTTGGGTATTCACCCCTCCACTTT. It specifies CASSHRGFGYSPLHF.

The chain links TRBV6-5 to TRBJ2-3, with TRBD2 matching over 12 bases. The CDR3 is made up of 15 amino acids. The trim removed 4 bases at V and 6 bases at J, leaving 5 bases unmatched. Looked up from germline, CDR1 is MNHEY and CDR2 is SVGAGI. DNA of the CDR3: TGTGCCAGCAGTTCGCCGACTAGCGGGGGTGATACGCAGTATTTT. It codes for CASSSPTSGGDTQYF.

This chain links TRBV18 with TRBJ2-1; 12 bases line up with TRBD2. CDR3 length: 17 amino acids. Germline V gene sequence: CDR1 KGHSH, CDR2 LQKENI. The V segment lost 3 bases and the J segment 2 bases; nucleotides outside the gene matches: 5. Here the CDR3 DNA reads TGTGCCAGCTCACCCCGGACTAGCGGGGAACCCTACAATGAGCAGTTCTTC. Its protein is CASSPRTSGEPYNEQFF.

The V and J genes are TRBV19 and TRBJ1-5; 9 bases align to TRBD1. The CDR3 has 13 residues. V lost 4 bases and J lost 5; bases outside the gene matches: 0. CDR1 and CDR2 from the germline V gene are LNHDA and SQIVND (reference sequence). The CDR3 region has the DNA TGTGCCAGTAGTAGACAGGGGGATCAGCCCCAGCATTTT. Translation: CASSRQGDQPQHF.

CDR3 protein: CASSQDTGDGEKLFF. The CDR3 DNA follows: TGCGCCAGCAGCCAAGATACAGGGGATGGGGAAAAACTGTTTTTT. This sequence joins TRBV4-3 and TRBJ1-4, with 7 positions matching TRBD1. Germline V CDR1 and CDR2: LGHNA, YSLEER. Trimming cost V 0 bases and J 8 bases; bases outside gene matches: 6. This CDR3 contains 15 residues.